These T cell receptor beta chains were read from a single sample in a study of glioma-infiltrating T cells. TCRdb re-derived calls from the multiplex PCR reads in MiXCR, one entry per CDR3 protein. The sample has over 130,000 distinct CDR3 sequences, 39% seen once. The sequencing sample was made of glioma tissue, nonneoplastic brain tissue, or PBMCs (not recorded which). The receptor set was obtained from a human donor with low-grade glioma or glioblastoma, undergoing nonglioma brain surgery, or in good health (not recorded which). CDR3s include the opening cysteine and the closing phenylalanine or tryptophan. The D gene is left open where the match is weak. The listing skips clone size in some rows; elsewhere it reads once, few, many or a size class.

cdr3_aa: CASSLGSPSTEAFF; cdr3_nt: TGTGCCAGCAGCTTAGGCAGTCCAAGCACTGAAGCTTTCTTT; clone_size: NA; cdr3_length: 14; d_call: NA; v_call: TRBV7-9; j_call: TRBJ1-1
cdr3_aa: CASSLQGGATEAFF; cdr3_nt: TGTGCCAGCAGCTTACAGGGGGGAGCTACTGAAGCTTTCTTT; clone_size: NA; cdr3_length: 14; d_call: TRBD1; v_call: TRBV6-2/TRBV6-3; j_call: TRBJ1-1
cdr3_aa: CSARDLAVNEQFF; cdr3_nt: TGCAGTGCTAGAGACCTAGCCGTAAATGAGCAGTTCTTC; clone_size: many; cdr3_length: 13; d_call: NA; v_call: TRBV20-1; j_call: TRBJ2-1
cdr3_aa: CASSPVQGLSPLHF; cdr3_nt: TGTGCCAGCAGTCCTGTACAGGGTTTATCACCCCTCCACTTT; clone_size: NA; cdr3_length: 14; d_call: NA; v_call: TRBV27; j_call: TRBJ1-6
cdr3_aa: CASSDRARGETQYF; cdr3_nt: TGTGCCAGCAGTGATCGAGCAAGGGGAGAGACCCAGTACTTC; clone_size: NA; cdr3_length: 14; d_call: NA; v_call: TRBV6-1; j_call: TRBJ2-5
cdr3_aa: CASSWDSPYNEQFF; cdr3_nt: TGTGCCAGCAGTTGGGACAGCCCCTACAATGAGCAGTTCTTC; clone_size: NA; cdr3_length: 14; d_call: TRBD1; v_call: TRBV2; j_call: TRBJ2-1
cdr3_aa: CASSLVGGNQPQHF; cdr3_nt: TGTGCCAGCAGCTTAGTTGGAGGGAATCAGCCCCAGCATTTT; clone_size: NA; cdr3_length: 14; d_call: NA; v_call: TRBV11-2; j_call: TRBJ1-5
cdr3_aa: CSARPTSQRGDTQYF; cdr3_nt: TGCAGTGCTAGACCGACTAGCCAGAGGGGAGATACGCAGTATTTT; clone_size: NA; cdr3_length: 15; d_call: TRBD2; v_call: TRBV20-1; j_call: TRBJ2-3
cdr3_aa: CASSQISGRTDTQYF; cdr3_nt: TGTGCCAGCAGCCAAATTAGCGGGAGAACAGATACGCAGTATTTT; clone_size: NA; cdr3_length: 15; d_call: TRBD2; v_call: TRBV4-2; j_call: TRBJ2-3
cdr3_aa: CSASRVDEQFF; cdr3_nt: TGCAGTGCTAGCAGGGTTGATGAGCAGTTCTTC; clone_size: NA; cdr3_length: 11; d_call: NA; v_call: TRBV20-1; j_call: TRBJ2-1
cdr3_aa: CSALDRNYGYTF; cdr3_nt: TGCAGCGCCTTAGACAGAAACTATGGCTACACCTTC; clone_size: few; cdr3_length: 12; d_call: NA; v_call: TRBV29-1; j_call: TRBJ1-2
cdr3_aa: CATSRDRGSGNPQFF; cdr3_nt: TGTGCCACCAGCAGAGATCGAGGTAGCGGGAACCCACAGTTCTTC; clone_size: NA; cdr3_length: 15; d_call: TRBD2; v_call: TRBV15; j_call: TRBJ2-1
cdr3_aa: CASSAGQGAANEKLFF; cdr3_nt: TGTGCCAGCAGCGCGGGACAGGGGGCTGCTAATGAAAAACTGTTTTTT; clone_size: NA; cdr3_length: 16; d_call: TRBD1; v_call: TRBV7-9; j_call: TRBJ1-4
cdr3_aa: CASSRGGVGQETQYF; cdr3_nt: TGTGCCAGCAGCCGAGGGGGCGTTGGCCAAGAGACCCAGTACTTC; clone_size: NA; cdr3_length: 15; d_call: TRBD1; v_call: TRBV7-2; j_call: TRBJ2-5
cdr3_aa: CASSPPGGVGQPQHF; cdr3_nt: TGTGCCAGCTCACCACCGGGAGGGGTGGGTCAGCCCCAGCATTTT; clone_size: NA; cdr3_length: 15; d_call: NA; v_call: TRBV18; j_call: TRBJ1-5
cdr3_aa: CASSAGTRGGEQYF; cdr3_nt: TGTGCCAGCAGTGCCGGGACTAGGGGGGGTGAGCAGTACTTC; clone_size: NA; cdr3_length: 14; d_call: TRBD2; v_call: TRBV12-3/TRBV12-4; j_call: TRBJ2-7
cdr3_aa: CAISERLLYEQYF; cdr3_nt: TGTGCCATCAGTGAACGGCTGCTATACGAGCAGTACTTC; clone_size: NA; cdr3_length: 13; d_call: NA; v_call: TRBV10-3; j_call: TRBJ2-7
cdr3_aa: CASRPPNQPQHF; cdr3_nt: TGTGCCAGCAGGCCCCCCAATCAGCCCCAGCATTTT; clone_size: NA; cdr3_length: 12; d_call: NA; v_call: TRBV6-1; j_call: TRBJ1-5
cdr3_aa: CASSSAGAQPINGYTF; cdr3_nt: TGTGCCAGCAGTAGCGCAGGGGCTCAACCTATAAATGGCTACACCTTC; clone_size: NA; cdr3_length: 16; d_call: NA; v_call: TRBV27; j_call: TRBJ1-2
cdr3_aa: CASTSGLADTDTQYF; cdr3_nt: TGTGCCAGCACCTCTGGACTAGCGGACACAGATACGCAGTATTTT; clone_size: NA; cdr3_length: 15; d_call: TRBD2; v_call: TRBV12-3/TRBV12-4; j_call: TRBJ2-3
cdr3_aa: CSAIGSSYEQYF; cdr3_nt: TGCAGTGCTATAGGTAGCTCCTACGAGCAGTACTTC; clone_size: few; cdr3_length: 12; d_call: NA; v_call: TRBV20-1; j_call: TRBJ2-7
cdr3_aa: CASSLQVTDTQYF; cdr3_nt: TGTGCCAGCAGTTTACAGGTTACAGATACGCAGTATTTT; clone_size: NA; cdr3_length: 13; d_call: NA; v_call: TRBV28; j_call: TRBJ2-3
cdr3_aa: CASSLSIAGVRTDTQYF; cdr3_nt: TGTGCCAGCAGTTTATCCATAGCGGGGGTGCGCACAGATACGCAGTATTTT; clone_size: few; cdr3_length: 17; d_call: TRBD2; v_call: TRBV27; j_call: TRBJ2-3
cdr3_aa: CSARYVTGVGSPLHF; cdr3_nt: TGCAGTGCTAGATATGTAACAGGGGTAGGGTCACCCCTCCACTTT; clone_size: NA; cdr3_length: 15; d_call: TRBD1; v_call: TRBV20-1; j_call: TRBJ1-6
cdr3_aa: CASSQEGTERQETQYF; cdr3_nt: TGTGCCAGCAGCCAAGAAGGGACTGAGAGACAAGAGACCCAGTACTTC; clone_size: NA; cdr3_length: 16; d_call: NA; v_call: TRBV4-2; j_call: TRBJ2-5
cdr3_aa: CASSPNYAQETQYF; cdr3_nt: TGTGCCAGCAGTCCCAATTATGCGCAAGAGACCCAGTACTTC; clone_size: once; cdr3_length: 14; d_call: NA; v_call: TRBV6-1; j_call: TRBJ2-5
cdr3_aa: CASSLVLAITDTQYF; cdr3_nt: TGTGCCAGCAGCTTAGTACTCGCTATCACAGATACGCAGTATTTT; clone_size: NA; cdr3_length: 15; d_call: NA; v_call: TRBV7-2; j_call: TRBJ2-3
cdr3_aa: CASSGRLASTNTGELFF; cdr3_nt: TGTGCCAGCAGTGGTCGACTAGCGAGTACGAACACCGGGGAGCTGTTTTTT; clone_size: few; cdr3_length: 17; d_call: TRBD2; v_call: TRBV27; j_call: TRBJ2-2
cdr3_aa: CASSLSGRALGETQYF; cdr3_nt: TGTGCCAGCAGCTTGTCCGGGAGGGCCCTCGGTGAGACCCAGTACTTC; clone_size: NA; cdr3_length: 16; d_call: TRBD2; v_call: TRBV7-6; j_call: TRBJ2-5
cdr3_aa: CSARAITYNEQFF; cdr3_nt: TGCAGTGCTAGAGCTATTACCTACAATGAGCAGTTCTTC; clone_size: NA; cdr3_length: 13; d_call: NA; v_call: TRBV20-1; j_call: TRBJ2-1
cdr3_aa: CASSSEGLSRGNF; cdr3_nt: TGTGCCAGCAGCTCAGAGGGGTTGTCGAGGGGAAATTTT; clone_size: NA; cdr3_length: 13; d_call: NA; v_call: TRBV7-6; j_call: TRBJ2-3
cdr3_aa: CASKEGMDTEAFF; cdr3_nt: TGTGCCAGCAAAGAAGGGATGGACACTGAAGCTTTCTTT; clone_size: NA; cdr3_length: 13; d_call: NA; v_call: TRBV25-1; j_call: TRBJ1-1
cdr3_aa: CVSSYRGLETQYF; cdr3_nt: TGTGTCAGCAGTTACAGGGGGTTGGAGACCCAGTACTTC; clone_size: NA; cdr3_length: 13; d_call: TRBD1; v_call: TRBV6-6; j_call: TRBJ2-5
cdr3_aa: CSDRPLAGGNEQFF; cdr3_nt: TGCAGTGATCGGCCGCTAGCGGGAGGCAATGAGCAGTTCTTC; clone_size: few; cdr3_length: 14; d_call: TRBD2; v_call: TRBV20-1; j_call: TRBJ2-1
cdr3_aa: CASSKELTKGSPLHF; cdr3_nt: TGTGCCAGTAGTAAAGAGTTGACGAAGGGGTCACCCCTCCACTTT; clone_size: few; cdr3_length: 15; d_call: NA; v_call: TRBV19; j_call: TRBJ1-6
cdr3_aa: CASSIPGQGADYHFDGYTF; cdr3_nt: TGTGCCAGTAGTATCCCGGGACAGGGGGCGGATTATCATTTCGATGGCTACACCTTC; clone_size: NA; cdr3_length: 19; d_call: TRBD1; v_call: TRBV19; j_call: TRBJ1-2
cdr3_aa: CASSPRTLNYGYTF; cdr3_nt: TGCGCCAGCAGCCCGAGGACACTTAACTATGGCTACACCTTC; clone_size: once; cdr3_length: 14; d_call: NA; v_call: TRBV4-1; j_call: TRBJ1-2
cdr3_aa: CASSLVGRGNSPLHF; cdr3_nt: TGTGCCAGCAGCTTAGTAGGCAGGGGCAATTCACCCCTCCACTTT; clone_size: NA; cdr3_length: 15; d_call: NA; v_call: TRBV7-2; j_call: TRBJ1-6
cdr3_aa: CASSPMNRGNTEAFF; cdr3_nt: TGTGCCAGCAGTCCCATGAACAGGGGGAACACTGAAGCTTTCTTT; clone_size: NA; cdr3_length: 15; d_call: TRBD1; v_call: TRBV6-1; j_call: TRBJ1-1
cdr3_aa: CASSKDTGGAGKLFF; cdr3_nt: TGTGCCAGCAGCAAAGATACAGGGGGCGCGGGAAAACTGTTTTTT; clone_size: NA; cdr3_length: 15; d_call: TRBD1; v_call: TRBV7-2; j_call: TRBJ1-4
cdr3_aa: CSATGRAVSVYNEQFF; cdr3_nt: TGCAGTGCTACAGGTCGAGCGGTGAGCGTCTACAATGAGCAGTTCTTC; clone_size: NA; cdr3_length: 16; d_call: NA; v_call: TRBV20-1; j_call: TRBJ2-1
cdr3_aa: CASSQAGSAQYF; cdr3_nt: TGCGCCAGCAGCCAAGCTGGGTCAGCTCAGTACTTC; clone_size: NA; cdr3_length: 12; d_call: NA; v_call: TRBV4-3; j_call: TRBJ2-7
cdr3_aa: CASSQEDTSYEQYF; cdr3_nt: TGTGCCAGCAGCCAAGAGGACACCTCCTACGAGCAGTACTTC; clone_size: few; cdr3_length: 14; d_call: NA; v_call: TRBV4-2; j_call: TRBJ2-7
cdr3_aa: CASSIAGLANEQYF; cdr3_nt: TGTGCCAGCAGTATCGCGGGACTAGCGAACGAGCAGTACTTC; clone_size: NA; cdr3_length: 14; d_call: TRBD2; v_call: TRBV28; j_call: TRBJ2-7
cdr3_aa: CASSEYIGPEAFF; cdr3_nt: TGTGCCAGCAGTGAGTACATCGGTCCTGAAGCTTTCTTT; clone_size: NA; cdr3_length: 13; d_call: NA; v_call: TRBV2; j_call: TRBJ1-1
cdr3_aa: CASSLNIRELSTDTQYF; cdr3_nt: TGTGCCAGCAGTTTAAATATTCGGGAACTTAGCACAGATACGCAGTATTTT; clone_size: few; cdr3_length: 17; d_call: NA; v_call: TRBV28; j_call: TRBJ2-3
cdr3_aa: CANALSRGVQETQYF; cdr3_nt: TGTGCCAACGCCCTTTCTAGGGGGGTACAAGAGACCCAGTACTTC; clone_size: NA; cdr3_length: 15; d_call: NA; v_call: TRBV6-2/TRBV6-3; j_call: TRBJ2-5
cdr3_aa: CASSQSPQIQETQYF; cdr3_nt: TGTGCCAGCAGCCAATCCCCCCAGATACAAGAGACCCAGTACTTC; clone_size: once; cdr3_length: 15; d_call: NA; v_call: TRBV16; j_call: TRBJ2-5
cdr3_aa: CSAGLGGLNTEAFF; cdr3_nt: TGCAGTGCTGGACTTGGGGGCCTGAACACTGAAGCTTTCTTT; clone_size: few; cdr3_length: 14; d_call: NA; v_call: TRBV20-1; j_call: TRBJ1-1
cdr3_aa: CATSDSKAGTILDGYTF; cdr3_nt: TGTGCCACCAGTGATTCTAAAGCCGGGACAATCCTCGATGGCTACACCTTC; clone_size: NA; cdr3_length: 17; d_call: NA; v_call: TRBV24-1; j_call: TRBJ1-2
cdr3_aa: CASSYSTGFETQYF; cdr3_nt: TGTGCCAGCAGTTACTCGACCGGGTTCGAGACCCAGTACTTC; clone_size: NA; cdr3_length: 14; d_call: NA; v_call: TRBV6-6; j_call: TRBJ2-5
cdr3_aa: CASSEERARFPLHF; cdr3_nt: TGTGCCAGCAGTGAAGAGAGGGCGCGTTTTCCCCTCCACTTT; clone_size: few; cdr3_length: 14; d_call: NA; v_call: TRBV2; j_call: TRBJ1-6